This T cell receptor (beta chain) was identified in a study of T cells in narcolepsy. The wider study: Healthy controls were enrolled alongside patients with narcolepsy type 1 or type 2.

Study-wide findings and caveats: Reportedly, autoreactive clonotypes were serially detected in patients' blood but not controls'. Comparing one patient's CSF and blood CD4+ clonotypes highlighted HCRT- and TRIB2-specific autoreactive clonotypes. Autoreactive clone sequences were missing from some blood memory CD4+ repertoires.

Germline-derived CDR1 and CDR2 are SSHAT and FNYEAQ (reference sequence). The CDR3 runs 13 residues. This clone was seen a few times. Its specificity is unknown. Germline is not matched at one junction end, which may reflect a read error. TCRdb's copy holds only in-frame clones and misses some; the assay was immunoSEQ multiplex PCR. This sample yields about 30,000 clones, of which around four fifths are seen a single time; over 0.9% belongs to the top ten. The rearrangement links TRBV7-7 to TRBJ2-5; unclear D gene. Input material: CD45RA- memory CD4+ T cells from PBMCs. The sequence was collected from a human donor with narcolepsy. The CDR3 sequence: CASSLALGETQYF. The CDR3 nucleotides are TGTGCTAGCAGCTTAGCCCTGGGGGAGACCCAGTACTTC. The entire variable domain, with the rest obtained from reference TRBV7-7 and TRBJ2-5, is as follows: GAGVSQSPRYKVTKRGQDVTLRCDPISSHATLYWYQQALGQGPEFLTYFNYEAQPDKSGLPSDRFSAERPEGSISTLTIQRTEQRDSAMYRCASSLALGETQYFGPGTRLLVL.